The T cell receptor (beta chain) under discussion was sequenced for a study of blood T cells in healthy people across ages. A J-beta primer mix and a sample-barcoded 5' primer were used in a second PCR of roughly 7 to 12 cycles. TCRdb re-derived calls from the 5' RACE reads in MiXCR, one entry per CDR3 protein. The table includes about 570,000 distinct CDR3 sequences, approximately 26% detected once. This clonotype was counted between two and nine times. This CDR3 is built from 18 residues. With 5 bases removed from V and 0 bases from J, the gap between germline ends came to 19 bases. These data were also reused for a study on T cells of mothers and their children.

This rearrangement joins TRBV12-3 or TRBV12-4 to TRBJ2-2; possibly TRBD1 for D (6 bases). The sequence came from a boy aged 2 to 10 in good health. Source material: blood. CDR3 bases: TGTGCCAGCAGTCACCGAGGCTACAGGGCCCCGAACACCGGGGAGCTGTTTTTT. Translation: CASSHRGYRAPNTGELFF.